The 22 T cell receptor beta chains presented below share a single source sample, sequenced in a study of T cell responses to AZD1222 COVID-19 vaccine. Generated by immunoSEQ multiplex PCR, the TCRdb table keeps only in-frame clones and is missing some. The repertoire holds about 150,000 clones, with approximately 83% as singletons. Material: peripheral blood, obtained on day 0 of AZD1222 vaccination. All receptors derive from an adult in good health.

The chain has TRBV3-1 (or the pseudogene TRBV3-2) and TRBJ1-2, with no clear D. CDR3 size: 12 residues. Trimming took 3 bases from V and 5 from J, leaving 7 bases between them. Germline V lookup: CDR1 LGHDT, CDR2 YNNKEL (reference sequence). CDR3 nucleotides: TGTGCCAGCAGCCAGGGTGTGTATGGCTACACCTTC. Its protein is CASSQGVYGYTF.

The V gene is TRBV5-4, the J gene TRBJ1-3; D unclear. Trimming removed 4 bases at V and 0 bases at J, with 14 bases between. Germline CDR1 is SGHNT and CDR2 is YYREEE (reference sequence). This CDR3 has 16 residues. The CDR3 region is CASSLADWPSGNTIYF. The DNA for the CDR3 is TGTGCCAGCAGCCTTGCAGATTGGCCCTCTGGAAACACCATATATTTT.

The rearrangement links TRBV27 to TRBJ2-7, with TRBD2 identical over 16 bases. The germline CDR1 and CDR2 sequences are MNHEY and SMNVEV (reference sequence). J lost 7 bases, V lost 0 bases, and 3 bases had no gene match. The CDR3 runs 16 residues. The DNA for the CDR3 is TGTGCCAGCAGTTTATCTCAGGGACTAGCGGGGGGGGAGCAGTACTTC. This encodes CASSLSQGLAGGEQYF.

The rearrangement links TRBV5-1 to TRBJ2-5, with D possibly TRBD2 on 6 matching bases. This CDR3 has 13 residues. V was shortened by 1 base and J by 3 bases, with 7 bases between the two germline ends. Per the germline V gene, CDR1 is SGHRS and CDR2 is YFSETQ. CDR3 in amino acids: CASSLTGEETQYF. The CDR3 coding sequence is TGCGCCAGCAGCTTGACGGGAGAAGAGACCCAGTACTTC.

This clone was counted a single time. The V and J genes are TRBV9 and TRBJ2-5; a possible D gene is TRBD2 (5 bases). The CDR3 is 14 amino acids. Germline CDR1 reads SGDLS; CDR2 reads YYNGEE. Trimming stripped 3 bases from V and 5 bases from J, with 14 bases between. CDR3 in amino acids: CASSDPSGSETQYF. DNA for the CDR3: TGTGCCAGCAGCGACCCTTCGGGGTCGGAGACCCAGTACTTC.

V is TRBV10-2 and J is TRBJ1-5, with D perhaps matching TRBD1 (5 bases). The ends were cut back, 0 bases at V and 11 bases at J, with 20 bases in the middle. The CDR3 is made up of 16 amino acids. CDR1 is WSHSY and CDR2 is SAAADI in the germline V gene. DNA for the CDR3: TGCGCCAGCAGTGAGTCGAGCGGCAGGGCATTTACGGCCCAGCATTTT. This translates into CASSESSGRAFTAQHF.

This chain joins TRBV6-5 and TRBJ1-3; D uncertain. Trimming stripped 2 bases from V and 0 bases from J, with 11 bases between. The length of the CDR3 is 16 residues. Germline V CDR1 and CDR2: MNHEY, SVGAGI. The CDR3 region is CASSYTTGISGNTIYF. The CDR3 nucleotides are TGTGCCAGCAGTTACACAACCGGGATCTCTGGAAACACCATATATTTT.

The chain has TRBV29-1 and TRBJ2-7; 12 bases are shared with TRBD2. Germline CDR1 is SQVTM and CDR2 is ANQGSEA. The CDR3 has 20 amino acids. V gave up 4 bases and J gave up 6 bases; unmatched junction bases: 25. CDR3 amino acids: CSVAGRRGSPPGLAGSEQYF. The DNA of the CDR3 is TGCAGCGTTGCGGGGAGAAGAGGGTCGCCCCCAGGACTAGCGGGATCCGAGCAGTACTTC.

The chain couples TRBV5-1 to TRBJ1-1, with 8 positions matching TRBD1. Germline CDR1 SGHRS, CDR2 YFSETQ. CDR3 size: 18 residues. V lost 2 bases to trimming and J lost 0 bases; unmatched junction nucleotides: 12. CDR3 coding DNA: TGCGCCAGCAGCTTTGTAGGACAGGGCTTCCCAATGAACACTGAAGCTTTCTTT. Translating gives CASSFVGQGFPMNTEAFF.

The gene calls are TRBV5-1 and TRBJ2-5; TRBD2 matches at 7 bases. The CDR3 totals 13 residues. The ends lost 4 bases at V and 0 bases at J; junction bases unmatched: 0. Germline assignment: CDR1 SGHRS and CDR2 YFSETQ. The CDR3 coding sequence is TGCGCCAGCAGCCGGGGGGACCAAGAGACCCAGTACTTC. This encodes CASSRGDQETQYF.

The chain couples TRBV5-1 to TRBJ1-1, with D unresolved. Germline assignment: CDR1 SGHRS and CDR2 YFSETQ. CDR3 size: 15 residues. The germline V and J ends were trimmed by 0 bases and 0 bases, with 9 bases remaining between them. CDR3 in amino acids: CASSLGAGMNTEAFF. The CDR3 coding sequence is TGCGCCAGCAGCTTGGGTGCGGGAATGAACACTGAAGCTTTCTTT.

V and J are TRBV6-5 and TRBJ2-1; no clear D. The CDR3 is 12 amino acids. In germline, CDR1 is MNHEY, CDR2 SVGAGI. V was trimmed by 1 base and J by 7 bases, leaving 5 bases between them. In nucleotides, the CDR3 is TGTGCCAGCAGTTACTTGAATAATGAGCAGTTCTTC. Protein product: CASSYLNNEQFF.

This chain uses TRBV2 with TRBJ2-7, with 7 bases aligning to TRBD1. The trim removed 10 bases at V and 3 bases at J, leaving 12 bases unmatched. CDR3 length: 14 residues. CDR1 is SNHLY, CDR2 FYNNEI, per germline. This chain's CDR3 is CAKGAEAKGYEQYF. For the CDR3, the DNA is TGTGCCAAGGGGGCGGAGGCCAAGGGCTACGAGCAGTACTTC.

The chain joins TRBV7-9 to TRBJ1-4; D remains ambiguous. Germline V CDR1 and CDR2: SEHNR, FQNEAQ (reference sequence). The CDR3 runs to 13 residues. With 5 bases removed from V and 0 bases from J, the gap between germline ends came to 4 bases. CDR3 sequence: CASSPTTNEKLFF. The CDR3 coding sequence is TGTGCCAGCAGCCCTACAACTAATGAAAAACTGTTTTTT.

The rearrangement links TRBV28 to TRBJ2-5; the D gene is possibly TRBD2 (5 bases). The V gene's germline CDR1 is MDHEN and CDR2 SYDVKM. V shed 6 bases and J shed 5 bases, with 13 bases lying between them. The CDR3 sequence is 13 residues long. The CDR3 is CASSPPGWETQYF. DNA of the CDR3: TGTGCCAGCAGCCCCCCGGGGTGGGAGACCCAGTACTTC. Supplemented by reference TRBV28 and TRBJ2-5, the full variable domain reads DVKVTQSSRYLVKRTGEKVFLECVQDMDHENMFWYRQDPGLGLRLIYFSYDVKMKEKGDIPEGYSVSREKKERFSLILESASTNQTSMYLCASSPPGWETQYFGPGTRLLVL.

This chain connects TRBV12-3 or TRBV12-4 to TRBJ2-3; D ambiguous. Trimming took 3 bases from V and 3 from J, leaving 7 bases between them. There are 13 residues in the CDR3. The CDR3 DNA sequence: TGTGCCAGCAGTTTGATTGGGACAGATACGCAGTATTTT. Protein: CASSLIGTDTQYF.

This clone came up once. This sequence joins TRBV4-1 and TRBJ1-4, with no clear D. Germline V gene sequence: CDR1 MGHRA, CDR2 YSYEKL. The V end was cut by 3 bases, the J end by 6 bases, with 11 bases between. CDR3 size: 14 residues. In DNA form, the CDR3 reads TGCGCCAGCAGCCAGACTGGTCGTGATGAAAAACTGTTTTTT. Amino acid sequence: CASSQTGRDEKLFF.

This clone occurred a few times. The chain uses TRBV5-4 and TRBJ2-1, with 12 bases matching TRBD1. The V gene end was trimmed by 4 bases and the J gene end by 9 bases; junction bases not matched to a gene: 5. This CDR3 has 14 residues. In germline, CDR1 is SGHNT, CDR2 YYREEE (reference sequence). CDR3 sequence reads: CASSLGTGGFEQFF. The CDR3 DNA reads TGTGCCAGCAGCCTGGGGACAGGGGGCTTTGAGCAGTTCTTC. Full variable domain (missing parts from reference TRBV5-4 and TRBJ2-1): ETGVTQSPTHLIKTRGQQVTLRCSSQSGHNTVSWYQQALGQGPQFIFQYYREEENGRGNFPPRFSGLQFPNYSSELNVNALELDDSALYLCASSLGTGGFEQFFGPGTRLTVL.

The chain couples TRBV6-2 or TRBV6-3 to TRBJ2-2, with TRBD2 matching 10 bases. V was clipped by 0 bases and J by 4 bases; unmatched bases: 8. This CDR3 is built from 18 residues. The germline gives CDR1 MNHEY, CDR2 SVGEGT. Here the CDR3 DNA reads TGTGCCAGCAGTTACTCGACATCTAGCGGGGGCCGCACCGGGGAGCTGTTTTTT. This encodes CASSYSTSSGGRTGELFF.

The gene calls are TRBV6-1 and TRBJ2-5, with D hard to call. Trimming removed 1 base at V and 4 bases at J, with 13 bases between. The germline CDR1 and CDR2 sequences are MNHNS and SASEGT. The CDR3 has 15 amino acids. The CDR3 DNA is TGTGCCAGCAGTGAAGGGGTCCTAAGTCGAGAGACCCAGTACTTC. Its translation is CASSEGVLSRETQYF.

The chain employs TRBV19 and TRBJ1-5; 8 bases match TRBD1. The junction had 7 bases not matched to a gene; V was cut back by 3 bases and J by 3 bases. Germline CDR1 is LNHDA and CDR2 is SQIVND (reference sequence). The CDR3 covers 16 residues. The CDR3 region has the DNA TGTGCCAGTAGTATTATCTGGGGACAGGCCAATCAGCCCCAGCATTTT. Translation: CASSIIWGQANQPQHF.

The V call is TRBV6-1, the J call TRBJ2-7, with 8 bases that match TRBD2. The CDR3 contains 15 residues. CDR1 MNHNS and CDR2 SASEGT come from the germline V gene. Trimming at V came to 3 bases and at J to 5 bases, leaving 9 bases not matched to a gene. The CDR3 region is CASSDRGLGMNEQYF. The CDR3 DNA reads as TGTGCCAGCAGTGACCGGGGACTAGGGATGAACGAGCAGTACTTC.